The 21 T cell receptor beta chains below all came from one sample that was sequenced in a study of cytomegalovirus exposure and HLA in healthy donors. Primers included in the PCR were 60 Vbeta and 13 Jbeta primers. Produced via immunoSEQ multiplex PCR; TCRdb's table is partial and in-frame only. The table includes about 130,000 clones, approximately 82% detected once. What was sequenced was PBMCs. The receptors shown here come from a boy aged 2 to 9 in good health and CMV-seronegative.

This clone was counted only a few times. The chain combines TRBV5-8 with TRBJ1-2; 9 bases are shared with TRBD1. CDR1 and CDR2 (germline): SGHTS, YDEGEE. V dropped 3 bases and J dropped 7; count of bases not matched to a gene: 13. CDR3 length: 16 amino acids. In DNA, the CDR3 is TGTGCCAGCAGCTACGACCCTGGACAGGGGAGTTCTGGCTACACCTTC. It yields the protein CASSYDPGQGSSGYTF.

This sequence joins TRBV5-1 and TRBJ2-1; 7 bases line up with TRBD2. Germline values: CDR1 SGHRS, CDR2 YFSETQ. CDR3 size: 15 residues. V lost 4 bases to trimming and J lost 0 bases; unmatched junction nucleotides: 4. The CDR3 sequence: CASSERTSSYNEQFF. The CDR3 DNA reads TGCGCCAGCAGCGAGCGGACTAGCTCCTACAATGAGCAGTTCTTC. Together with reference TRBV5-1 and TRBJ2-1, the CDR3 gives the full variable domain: KAGVTQTPRYLIKTRGQQVTLSCSPISGHRSVSWYQQTPGQGLQFLFEYFSETQRNKGNFPGRFSGRQFSNSRSEMNVSTLELGDSALYLCASSERTSSYNEQFFGPGTRLTVL.

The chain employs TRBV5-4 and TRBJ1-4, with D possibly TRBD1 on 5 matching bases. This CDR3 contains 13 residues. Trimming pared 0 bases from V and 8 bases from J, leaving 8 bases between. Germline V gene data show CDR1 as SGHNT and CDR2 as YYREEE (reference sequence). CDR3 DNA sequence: TGTGCCAGCAGCTTGGGCTCAGGGGAAAAACTGTTTTTT. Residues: CASSLGSGEKLFF.

CDR3 protein: CASSLPGQEAFF. CDR3 coding DNA: TGTGCCAGCAGCTTACCGGGACAGGAAGCTTTCTTT. The chain is built from TRBV7-9 and TRBJ1-1, with 7 bases identical to TRBD1. The length of the CDR3 is 12 residues. The ends lost 2 bases at V and 8 bases at J; junction bases unmatched: 2. Germline CDR1 SEHNR, CDR2 FQNEAQ (reference sequence).

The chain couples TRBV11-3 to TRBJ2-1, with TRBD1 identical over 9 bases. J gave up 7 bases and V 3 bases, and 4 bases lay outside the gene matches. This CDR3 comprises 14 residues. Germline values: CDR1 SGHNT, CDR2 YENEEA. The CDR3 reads CASSLGQGMNEQFF. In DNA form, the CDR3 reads TGTGCCAGCAGCTTGGGACAGGGCATGAATGAGCAGTTCTTC.

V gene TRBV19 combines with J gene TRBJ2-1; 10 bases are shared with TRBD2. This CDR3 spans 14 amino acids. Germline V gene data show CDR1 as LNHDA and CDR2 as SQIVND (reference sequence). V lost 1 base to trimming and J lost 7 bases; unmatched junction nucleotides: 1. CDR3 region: CASSIALAGNEQFF. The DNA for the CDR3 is TGTGCCAGTAGTATAGCACTAGCGGGGAATGAGCAGTTCTTC.

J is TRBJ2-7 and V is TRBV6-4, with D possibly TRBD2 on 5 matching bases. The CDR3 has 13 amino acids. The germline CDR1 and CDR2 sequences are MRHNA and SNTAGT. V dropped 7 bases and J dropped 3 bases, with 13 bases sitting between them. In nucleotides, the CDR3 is TGTGCCAGCACCAACGGGATTTTCTACGAGCAGTACGTC. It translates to CASTNGIFYEQYV.

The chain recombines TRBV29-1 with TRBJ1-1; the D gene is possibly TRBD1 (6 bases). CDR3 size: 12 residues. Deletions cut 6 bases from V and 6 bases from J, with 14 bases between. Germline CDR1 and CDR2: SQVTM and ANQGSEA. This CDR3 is CSVNTGLPEAFF. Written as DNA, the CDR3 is TGCAGCGTGAATACAGGGTTGCCTGAAGCTTTCTTT.

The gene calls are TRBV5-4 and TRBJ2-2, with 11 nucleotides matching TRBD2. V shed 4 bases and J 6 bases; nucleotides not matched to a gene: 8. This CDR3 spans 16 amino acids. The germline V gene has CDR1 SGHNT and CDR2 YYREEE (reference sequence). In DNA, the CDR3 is TGTGCCAGCAGCCCCGCACTAGCGGGAGTCGCCGGGGAGCTGTTTTTT. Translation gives CASSPALAGVAGELFF.

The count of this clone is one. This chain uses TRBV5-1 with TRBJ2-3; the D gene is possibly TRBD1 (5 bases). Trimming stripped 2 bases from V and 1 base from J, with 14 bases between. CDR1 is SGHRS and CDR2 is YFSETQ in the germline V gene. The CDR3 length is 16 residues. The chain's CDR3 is CASSLSGWGGTDTQYF. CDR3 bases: TGCGCCAGCAGCTTATCAGGATGGGGCGGCACAGATACGCAGTATTTT.

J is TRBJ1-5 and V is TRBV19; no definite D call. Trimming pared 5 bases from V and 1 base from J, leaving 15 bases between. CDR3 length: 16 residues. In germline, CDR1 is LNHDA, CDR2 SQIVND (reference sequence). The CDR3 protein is CASSPLEGRSNQPQHF. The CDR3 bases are TGTGCCAGTAGTCCCTTGGAGGGCCGAAGCAATCAGCCCCAGCATTTT.

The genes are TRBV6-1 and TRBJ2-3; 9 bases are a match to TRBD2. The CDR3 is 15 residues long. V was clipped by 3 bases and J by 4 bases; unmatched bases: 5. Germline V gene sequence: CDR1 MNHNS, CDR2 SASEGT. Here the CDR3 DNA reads TGTGCCAGCAGTGACGGCGGGGGGGAGTCAGATACGCAGTATTTT. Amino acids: CASSDGGGESDTQYF.

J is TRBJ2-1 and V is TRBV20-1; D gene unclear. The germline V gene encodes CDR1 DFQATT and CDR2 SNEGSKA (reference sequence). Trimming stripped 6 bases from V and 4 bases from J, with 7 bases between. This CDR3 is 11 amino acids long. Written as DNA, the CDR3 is TGCAGTGCCCCCCCTTACAATGAGCAGTTCTTC. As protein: CSAPPYNEQFF.

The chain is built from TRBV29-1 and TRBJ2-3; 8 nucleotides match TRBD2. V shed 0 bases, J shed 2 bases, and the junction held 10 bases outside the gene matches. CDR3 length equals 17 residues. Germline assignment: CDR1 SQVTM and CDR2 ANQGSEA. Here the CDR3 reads CSVEDLAGTPLTDTQYF. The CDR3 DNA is TGCAGCGTTGAAGATTTAGCGGGGACACCCCTCACAGATACGCAGTATTTT.

The CDR3: CASSFPGANEKLFF. The CDR3 DNA reads TGTGCCAGCAGCTTTCCCGGGGCTAATGAAAAACTGTTTTTT. The chain links TRBV11-1 to TRBJ1-4, with D uncertain. The CDR3 extends over 14 amino acids. Trimming shortened V by 3 bases and J by 3 bases, and 8 bases separated the two germline ends. Germline loops: CDR1 SGHAT, CDR2 FQDESV (reference sequence).

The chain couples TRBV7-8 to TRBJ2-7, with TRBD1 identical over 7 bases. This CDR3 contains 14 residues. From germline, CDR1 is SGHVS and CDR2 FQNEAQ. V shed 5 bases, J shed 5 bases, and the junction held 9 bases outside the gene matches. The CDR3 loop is CASSPLTGSNEQYF. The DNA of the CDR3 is TGTGCCAGCAGCCCCCTGACAGGGTCCAACGAGCAGTACTTC.

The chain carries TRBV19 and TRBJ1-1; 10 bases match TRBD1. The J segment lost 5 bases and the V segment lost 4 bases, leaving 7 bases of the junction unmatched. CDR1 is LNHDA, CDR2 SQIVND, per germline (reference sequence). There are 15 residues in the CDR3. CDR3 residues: CASSRDRGLGTEAFF. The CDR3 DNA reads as TGTGCCAGTAGTAGAGACAGGGGGCTGGGGACTGAAGCTTTCTTT.

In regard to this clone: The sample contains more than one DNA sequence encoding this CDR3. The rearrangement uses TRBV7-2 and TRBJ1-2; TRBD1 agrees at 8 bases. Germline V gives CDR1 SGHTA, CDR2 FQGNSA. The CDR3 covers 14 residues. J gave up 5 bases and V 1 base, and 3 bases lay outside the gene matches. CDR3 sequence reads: CASSLGQGAYGYTF. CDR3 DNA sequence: TGTGCCAGCAGCTTAGGTCAGGGGGCTTATGGCTACACCTTC.

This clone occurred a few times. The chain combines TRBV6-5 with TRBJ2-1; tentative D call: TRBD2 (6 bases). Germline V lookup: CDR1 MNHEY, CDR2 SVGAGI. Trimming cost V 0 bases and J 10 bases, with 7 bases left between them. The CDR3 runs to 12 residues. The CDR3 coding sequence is TGTGCCAGCAGTTACTCTGGGGGGGAGCAGTTCTTC. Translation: CASSYSGGEQFF.

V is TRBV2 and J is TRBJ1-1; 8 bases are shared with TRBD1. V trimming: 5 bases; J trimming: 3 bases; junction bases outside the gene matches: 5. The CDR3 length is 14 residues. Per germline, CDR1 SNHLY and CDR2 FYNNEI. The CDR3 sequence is CASSSDRAYTEAFF. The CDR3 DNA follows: TGTGCCAGCAGTTCGGACAGGGCTTACACTGAAGCTTTCTTT.

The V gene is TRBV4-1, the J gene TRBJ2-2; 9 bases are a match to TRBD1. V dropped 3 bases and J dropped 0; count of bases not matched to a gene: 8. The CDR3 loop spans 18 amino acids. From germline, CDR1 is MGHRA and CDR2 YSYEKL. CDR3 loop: CASSHLTRDRANTGELFF. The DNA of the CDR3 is TGCGCCAGCAGCCACCTTACCCGGGACAGGGCGAACACCGGGGAGCTGTTTTTT.